This T cell receptor (beta chain) was documented in a study of blood T cells in healthy people across ages. For the study at large: Template switching recovered approximately one barcoded beta molecule for every two T cells. Study-level findings and limits: Strongly correlated with naive T cell percentage was TCR beta diversity. The study could not conclusively compare naive and antigen-experienced cells, given its unsorted PBMCs.

For the second PCR, which ran for 7 to 11 cycles, a sample-barcoded 5' primer and a J-beta primer mix were used. TCRdb reprocessed the 5' RACE reads via MiXCR and lists one record per CDR3 protein. Counted here are 1.5 million to 1.8 million distinct CDR3 sequences, 42% occurring once; the ten biggest clones make up about 3.8%. CDR1 is SGHDN, CDR2 FVKESK, per germline. The CDR3 is 13 amino acids. About this clonotype: Antigen specificity is unknown. The germline gene is not matched at one end of the junction; a read error may be the cause.

What was sequenced was blood. V usage is TRBV14 and J usage is TRBJ1-2; D unresolved. The sequence came from a woman in her late teens or twenties in good health. CDR3 sequence (DNA): TGTGCCAGCAGCCCGACACGTAACTATGGCTACATCTTC. Protein sequence: CASSPTRNYGYIF.